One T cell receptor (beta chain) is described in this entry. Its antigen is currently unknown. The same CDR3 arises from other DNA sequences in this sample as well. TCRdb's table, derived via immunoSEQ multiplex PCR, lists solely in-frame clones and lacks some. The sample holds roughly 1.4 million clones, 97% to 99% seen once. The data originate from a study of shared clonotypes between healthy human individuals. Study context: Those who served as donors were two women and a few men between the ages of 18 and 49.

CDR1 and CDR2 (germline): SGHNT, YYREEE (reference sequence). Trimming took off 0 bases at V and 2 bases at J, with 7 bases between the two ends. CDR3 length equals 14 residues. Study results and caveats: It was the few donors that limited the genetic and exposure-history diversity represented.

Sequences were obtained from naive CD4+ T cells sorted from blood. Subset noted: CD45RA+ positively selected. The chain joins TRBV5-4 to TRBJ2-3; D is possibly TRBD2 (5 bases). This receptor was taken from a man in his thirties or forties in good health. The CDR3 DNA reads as TGTGCCAGCAGCTTGGCGGGATCCACAGATACGCAGTATTTT. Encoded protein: CASSLAGSTDTQYF.